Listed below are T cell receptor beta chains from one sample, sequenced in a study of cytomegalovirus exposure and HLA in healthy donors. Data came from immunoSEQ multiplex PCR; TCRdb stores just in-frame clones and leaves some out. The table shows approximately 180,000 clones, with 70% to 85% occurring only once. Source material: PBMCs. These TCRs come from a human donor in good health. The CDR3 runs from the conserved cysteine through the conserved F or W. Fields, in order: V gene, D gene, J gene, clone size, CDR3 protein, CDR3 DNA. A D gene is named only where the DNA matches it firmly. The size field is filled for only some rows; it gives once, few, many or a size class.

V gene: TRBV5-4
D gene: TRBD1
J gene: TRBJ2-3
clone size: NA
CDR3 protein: CASSLRTGGTLFTDTQYF
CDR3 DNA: TGTGCCAGCAGCTTACGGACAGGGGGAACCCTATTCACAGATACGCAGTATTTT

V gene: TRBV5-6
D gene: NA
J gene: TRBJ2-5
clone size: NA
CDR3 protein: CASSLLPGQQETQYF
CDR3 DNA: TGTGCCAGCAGCTTGCTCCCCGGACAGCAAGAGACCCAGTACTTC

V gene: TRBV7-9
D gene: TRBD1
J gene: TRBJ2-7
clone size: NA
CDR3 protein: CASSSSTGGYEQYF
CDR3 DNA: TGTGCCAGCAGCTCGTCGACAGGGGGGTACGAGCAGTACTTC

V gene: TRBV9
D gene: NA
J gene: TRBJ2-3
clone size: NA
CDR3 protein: CASSQIGMADTQYF
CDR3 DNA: TGTGCCAGCAGCCAAATCGGGATGGCAGATACGCAGTATTTT

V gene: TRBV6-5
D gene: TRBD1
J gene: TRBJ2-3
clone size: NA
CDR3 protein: CASSYGDRASTDTQYF
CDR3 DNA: TGTGCCAGCAGTTACGGGGACAGAGCTAGCACAGATACGCAGTATTTT

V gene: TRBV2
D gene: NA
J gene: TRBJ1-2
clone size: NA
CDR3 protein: CASSEWDTYGYTF
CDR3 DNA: TGTGCCAGCAGTGAATGGGACACCTATGGCTACACCTTC

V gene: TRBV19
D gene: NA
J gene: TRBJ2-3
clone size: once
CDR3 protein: CASTGDTDTQYF
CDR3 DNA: TGTGCCAGTACCGGGGACACAGATACGCAGTATTTT

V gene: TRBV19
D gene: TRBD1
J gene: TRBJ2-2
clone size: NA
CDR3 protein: CATSVGTGIGGELFF
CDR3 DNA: TGTGCCACCTCGGTGGGGACAGGTATTGGCGGGGAGCTGTTTTTT

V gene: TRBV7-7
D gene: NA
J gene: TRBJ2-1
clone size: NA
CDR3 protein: CASSLDVQGEQFF
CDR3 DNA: TGTGCTAGCAGCTTGGACGTGCAGGGTGAGCAGTTCTTC

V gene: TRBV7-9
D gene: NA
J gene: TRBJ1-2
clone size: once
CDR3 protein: CASSARQSLYPSNYGYTF
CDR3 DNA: TGTGCCAGCAGCGCCCGACAGAGCCTATACCCTTCTAACTATGGCTACACCTTC

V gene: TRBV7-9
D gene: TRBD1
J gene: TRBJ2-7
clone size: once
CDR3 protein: CSSSLGLSPGQGAGEQYF
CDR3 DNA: TGTTCCAGCAGCTTAGGACTCTCCCCGGGACAGGGGGCGGGGGAGCAGTACTTC